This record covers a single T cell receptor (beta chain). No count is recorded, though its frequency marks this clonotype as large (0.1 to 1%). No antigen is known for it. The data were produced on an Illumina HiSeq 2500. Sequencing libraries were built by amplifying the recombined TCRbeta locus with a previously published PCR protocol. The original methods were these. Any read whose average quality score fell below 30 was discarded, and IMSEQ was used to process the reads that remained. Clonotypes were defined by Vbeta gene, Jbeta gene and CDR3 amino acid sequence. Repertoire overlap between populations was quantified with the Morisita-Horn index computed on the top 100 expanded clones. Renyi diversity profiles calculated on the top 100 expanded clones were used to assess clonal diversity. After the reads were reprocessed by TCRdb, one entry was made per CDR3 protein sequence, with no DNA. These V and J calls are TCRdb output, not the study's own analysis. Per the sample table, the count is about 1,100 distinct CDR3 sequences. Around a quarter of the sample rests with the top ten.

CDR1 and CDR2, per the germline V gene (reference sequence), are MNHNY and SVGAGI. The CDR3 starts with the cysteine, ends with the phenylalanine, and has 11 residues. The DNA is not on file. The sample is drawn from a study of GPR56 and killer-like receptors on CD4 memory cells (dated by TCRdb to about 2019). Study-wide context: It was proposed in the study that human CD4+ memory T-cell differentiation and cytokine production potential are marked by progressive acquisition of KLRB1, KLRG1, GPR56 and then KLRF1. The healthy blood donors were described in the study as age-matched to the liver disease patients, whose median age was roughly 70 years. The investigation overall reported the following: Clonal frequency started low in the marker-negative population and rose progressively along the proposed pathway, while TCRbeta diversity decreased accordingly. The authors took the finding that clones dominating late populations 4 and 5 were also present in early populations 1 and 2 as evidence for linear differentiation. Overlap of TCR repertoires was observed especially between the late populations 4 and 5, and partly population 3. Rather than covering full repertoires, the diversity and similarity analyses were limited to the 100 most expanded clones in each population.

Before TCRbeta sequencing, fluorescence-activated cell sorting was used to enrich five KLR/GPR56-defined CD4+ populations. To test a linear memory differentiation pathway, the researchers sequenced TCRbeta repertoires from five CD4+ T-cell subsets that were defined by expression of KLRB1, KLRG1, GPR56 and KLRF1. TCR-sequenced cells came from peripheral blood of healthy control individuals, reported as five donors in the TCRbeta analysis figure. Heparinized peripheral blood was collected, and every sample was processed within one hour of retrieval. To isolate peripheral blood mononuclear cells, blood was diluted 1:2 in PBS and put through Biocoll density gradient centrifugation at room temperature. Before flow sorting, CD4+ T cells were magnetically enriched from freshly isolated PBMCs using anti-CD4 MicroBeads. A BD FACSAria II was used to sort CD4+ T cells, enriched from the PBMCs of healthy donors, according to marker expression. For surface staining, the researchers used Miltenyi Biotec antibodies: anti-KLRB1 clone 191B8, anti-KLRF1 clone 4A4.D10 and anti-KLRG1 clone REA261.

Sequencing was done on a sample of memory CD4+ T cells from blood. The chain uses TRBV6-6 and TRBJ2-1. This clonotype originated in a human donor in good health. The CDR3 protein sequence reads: CASKGGNEQFF.